Listed below are T cell receptor beta chains from one sample, sequenced in a study of vaccination and CD4 T cells after COVID-19. TCRdb reprocessed the PCR reads with MiXCR, giving one entry per CDR3 protein. The sample lists some 11,000 distinct CDR3 sequences, about 60% occurring once. Their specific antigens are unknown. The sample here was CD4+ T cells from blood, cultured in vitro, taken before SARS-CoV-2 vaccination. These receptors all stem from a human donor who had recovered from COVID-19. Both conserved end residues are part of each CDR3. A D gene is named only where the DNA matches it firmly. The listing skips clone size in some rows; elsewhere it reads once, few, many or a size class.

size	V	J	D	DNA	CDR3
-	TRBV11-3	TRBJ1-1	-	TGTGCCAGCAGCTCATCGGACAGCCATGAAGCTTTCTTT	CASSSSDSHEAFF
few	TRBV30	TRBJ1-2	-	TGTGCCTGGAATCCTGAACAGGCGTATGGCTACACCTTC	CAWNPEQAYGYTF
-	TRBV20-1	TRBJ1-6	-	TGCAGTGCTTCCGGCAAGAATAATTCACCCCTCCACTTT	CSASGKNNSPLHF
-	TRBV20-1	TRBJ1-6	-	TGCAGTGCTAGAGATCCGGCAGGCAATTCACCCCTCCACTTT	CSARDPAGNSPLHF
-	TRBV7-3	TRBJ2-2	TRBD2	TGTGCCAGCAGCTTAACGCTAGCGGGAGGGCCCGGGGAGCTGTTTTTT	CASSLTLAGGPGELFF
-	TRBV11-2	TRBJ2-7	TRBD2	TGTGCCAGCAGCATAGCGGGGGGGGTGACCTACGAGCAGTACTTC	CASSIAGGVTYEQYF
-	TRBV6-5	TRBJ1-6	TRBD1	TGTGCCAGCAGTTACGTGACAGGGGATAATTCACCCCTCCACTTT	CASSYVTGDNSPLHF
few	TRBV6-2/TRBV6-3	TRBJ2-3	TRBD2	TGTGCCAGCAGCTGGACTAGCGGGAGAGATACGCAGTATTTT	CASSWTSGRDTQYF
-	TRBV28	TRBJ1-2	-	TGTGCCAGCAGTTCTGGGGGTCTCCAGGGAGATGGCTACACCTTC	CASSSGGLQGDGYTF
few	TRBV20-1	TRBJ1-6	TRBD1	TGCAGTGCTAGGGGGACAGGGGGAATCGGTAATTCACCCCTCCACTTT	CSARGTGGIGNSPLHF
-	TRBV30	TRBJ1-2	-	TGTGCCTGGAGTGTTGGGTCTAACTATGGCTACACCTTC	CAWSVGSNYGYTF